The 5 T cell receptor beta chains in this list originate from one sample, sequenced in a study of blood T cell repertoires in COVID-19. Sequencing was performed with immunoSEQ multiplex PCR; in TCRdb, only in-frame clones are kept and a portion is missing. The sample has some 320,000 clones, 80% to 90% seen once. Sample: peripheral blood. The receptors originated from a woman aged 50 to 60 who had recovered from COVID-19.

This rearrangement joins TRBV10-3 to TRBJ2-1, with 9 bases that match TRBD2. Germline CDR1 reads ENHRY; CDR2 reads SYGVKD. J was trimmed by 0 bases and V by 2 bases; bases with no gene match: 8. The CDR3 contains 18 residues. CDR3 protein: CAISEPAGGRHSYNEQFF. The DNA for the CDR3 is TGTGCCATCAGTGAGCCGGCGGGGGGGCGCCACTCCTACAATGAGCAGTTCTTC.

The chain joins TRBV3-1 (or the pseudogene TRBV3-2) to TRBJ2-7; perhaps TRBD2 as D (6 bases). The V end was cut by 4 bases, the J end by 4 bases, with 14 bases between. Looked up from germline, CDR1 is LGHDT and CDR2 is YNNKEL (reference sequence). The CDR3 loop spans 14 amino acids. In nucleotides, the CDR3 is TGTGCCAGCAGCCCTTTCGGGAGCGAGTACGAGCAGTACTTC. Its protein product is CASSPFGSEYEQYF.

The V and J genes are TRBV24-1 and TRBJ2-1; 12 nucleotides agree with TRBD2. CDR1 is KGHDR, CDR2 SFDVKD, per germline. The CDR3 consists of 17 residues. Unmatched junction bases numbered 10, after V lost 4 bases and J lost 7 bases. The CDR3 reads CATSDTRLAGASNEQFF. The CDR3 DNA sequence: TGTGCCACCAGTGACACCAGACTAGCGGGAGCCTCAAATGAGCAGTTCTTC.

The chain couples TRBV21-1 to TRBJ1-2; the DNA was not used to check the table's D call, TRBD1. TRBV21-1 is annotated as a pseudogene. The CDR3 is 16 amino acids. In DNA, the CDR3 is TGTGCCAGCAGCCTACGTCCAATGGACAAAGACTATGGCTACACCTTC. Encoded protein: CASSLRPMDKDYGYTF.

The genes are TRBV5-6 and TRBJ1-1, with D hard to call. V was shortened by 4 bases and J by 4 bases, with 11 bases between the two germline ends. Germline assignment: CDR1 SGHDT and CDR2 YYEEEE. The CDR3 covers 13 residues. CDR3 nucleotides: TGTGCCAGCAGCCCGTACGGGGTCACTGAAGCTTTCTTT. Translation: CASSPYGVTEAFF.